This TCR beta chain originates from a study of blood T cell repertoires in COVID-19. Overall study context: T cells, B-cell-depleted T cells, or PBMCs provided the cDNA or gDNA that served as material.

This clone appeared many times. Profiling relied on immunoSEQ multiplex PCR, and the TCRdb table lists in-frame clones only, not all of them. The sample records roughly 220,000 clones, around 83% being singletons. The sequence was collected from a woman older than 75 with COVID-19, enrolled during active disease. Material: peripheral blood.

The CDR3 DNA reads TGTGCCAGCAGTGAATGGGGGCCAACGAGCCCTGGCGAAAGAGGCTTACGAAACACCATATATTTT. It specifies CASSEWGPTSPGERGLRNTIYF. This rearrangement joins TRBV2 to TRBJ1-3, with D possibly matching TRBD1 (6 bases). The CDR3 spans 22 residues. V lost 2 bases and J 5 bases, leaving 34 bases between the germline ends. The germline V gene has CDR1 SNHLY and CDR2 FYNNEI. Supplemented by reference TRBV2 and TRBJ1-3, the full variable domain reads EPEVTQTPSHQVTQMGQEVILRCVPISNHLYFYWYRQILGQKVEFLVSFYNNEISEKSEIFDDQFSVERPDGSNFTLKIRSTKLEDSAMYFCASSEWGPTSPGERGLRNTIYFGEGSWLTVV.